What follows are 26 T cell receptor beta chains derived from one specimen sequenced in a study of blood T cell repertoires in COVID-19 (dated by TCRdb to about 2020). Receptors were amplified or captured by the immunoSEQ multiplex PCR assay. The source is immuneACCESS, and TCRdb retained only in-frame sequences with V and J called. Part of the clones is not carried over; for the studies checked, unresolved V genes explain less than half of this, and the remainder is unexplained. The sample table contains 200,000 to 300,000 clones; only one count was recorded for about four fifths of them. The ten largest clones take up more than 4% of the sample. The material sequenced was peripheral blood. Receptors originate from a man over 45 with acute or convalescent COVID-19.

This rearrangement joins TRBV5-1 to TRBJ1-1; D is possibly TRBD1 (6 bases). The CDR3 contains 14 residues. Between the trimmed V and J ends, which lost 1 base and 1 base, there was a span of 8 bases. Germline V lookup: CDR1 SGHRS, CDR2 YFSETQ. The CDR3 protein is CASSLRTENTEAFF. DNA for the CDR3: TGCGCCAGCAGCTTGAGGACAGAGAACACTGAAGCTTTCTTT.

The gene calls are TRBV15 and TRBJ1-5, with unresolved D. Per the germline V gene, CDR1 is LNHNV and CDR2 is YYDKDF (reference sequence). V lost 0 bases and J 0 bases, leaving 9 bases between the germline ends. The length of the CDR3 is 16 residues. The CDR3 DNA reads as TGTGCCACCAGCAGAGATCCCCCAGATAGCAATCAGCCCCAGCATTTT. Residues: CATSRDPPDSNQPQHF.

J is TRBJ2-7 and V is TRBV6-2 or TRBV6-3; D remains ambiguous. Germline lookup yields CDR1 MNHEY and CDR2 SVGEGT. Deletions cut 5 bases from V and 9 bases from J, with 23 bases between. The CDR3 length is 15 residues. The CDR3 sequence is CASSLRDSLYDVQYF. In DNA form, the CDR3 reads TGTGCCAGCAGTCTCCGCGATAGCCTCTACGATGTGCAGTACTTC.

The chain combines TRBV5-1 with TRBJ1-4, with a tentative D call TRBD1 (6 bases). The CDR3 is 15 residues long. Germline CDR1 SGHRS, CDR2 YFSETQ. V gave up 3 bases and J gave up 5 bases, with 14 bases separating them. As DNA, the CDR3 is TGCGCCAGCAGCTCAGAAGGACAGCTAAATGAAAAACTGTTTTTT. Translation gives CASSSEGQLNEKLFF. Combining the CDR3 with reference TRBV5-1 and TRBJ1-4 gives the whole variable domain KAGVTQTPRYLIKTRGQQVTLSCSPISGHRSVSWYQQTPGQGLQFLFEYFSETQRNKGNFPGRFSGRQFSNSRSEMNVSTLELGDSALYLCASSSEGQLNEKLFFGSGTQLSVL.

The gene calls are TRBV19 and TRBJ1-6; maybe TRBD1 (6 bases). Germline V CDR1 and CDR2: LNHDA, SQIVND (reference sequence). Trimming cost V 3 bases and J 9 bases, with 12 bases left between them. The length of the CDR3 is 14 residues. The CDR3 DNA reads as TGTGCCAGTAGTATCGGGCAGGGGTTTTCACCCCTCCACTTT. Translating gives CASSIGQGFSPLHF.

The V gene is TRBV7-9, the J gene TRBJ1-2; D might be TRBD1 (5 bases). CDR3 length: 14 residues. CDR1 and CDR2 (germline): SEHNR, FQNEAQ (reference sequence). V lost 4 bases and J 3 bases, leaving 12 bases between the germline ends. The CDR3 DNA reads TGTGCCAGCAGCTCTAGCGGGGGTGACTATGGCTACACCTTC. Amino acids: CASSSSGGDYGYTF.

CDR3 in amino acids: CASSPSLNQPQHF. CDR3 sequence (DNA): TGTGCCAGTAGCCCGAGCTTAAATCAGCCCCAGCATTTT. The chain has TRBV19 and TRBJ1-5; no clear D. The length of the CDR3 is 13 residues. Germline CDR1 is LNHDA and CDR2 is SQIVND (reference sequence). Trimming pared 6 bases from V and 4 bases from J, leaving 10 bases between.

About this clone: The sample has other DNA sequences that encode this CDR3 too. The chain couples TRBV19 to TRBJ1-1, with D uncertain. Trimming took 6 bases from V and 2 from J, leaving 4 bases between them. The CDR3 loop spans 11 amino acids. Germline CDR1 is LNHDA and CDR2 is SQIVND (reference sequence). The CDR3 region is CASRANTEAFF. For the CDR3, the DNA is TGTGCCAGTAGGGCTAACACTGAAGCTTTCTTT.

This clone was seen a few times. Here the CDR3 reads CASSSDRGGTYGYTF. The DNA of the CDR3 is TGTGCCAGCAGCTCGGACAGGGGGGGAACCTATGGCTACACCTTC. The gene calls are TRBV5-4 and TRBJ1-2; 10 bases match TRBD1. The CDR3 is made up of 15 amino acids. Looked up from germline, CDR1 is SGHNT and CDR2 is YYREEE (reference sequence). The V segment lost 3 bases and the J segment 4 bases; nucleotides outside the gene matches: 6.

The rearrangement uses TRBV6-1 and TRBJ1-2; 7 positions agree with TRBD1. In germline, CDR1 is MNHNS, CDR2 SASEGT. Trimming took 0 bases from V and 8 from J; bases not matched to a gene: 6. The CDR3 is made up of 14 amino acids. CDR3 loop: CASSEAVAGGGYTF. Here the CDR3 DNA reads TGTGCCAGCAGTGAAGCGGTGGCAGGGGGAGGCTACACCTTC.

A few counts support this clone. The rearrangement uses TRBV30 and TRBJ1-5; the D is unclear. The CDR3 totals 13 residues. V lost 2 bases to trimming and J lost 4 bases, with 9 bases between them. From germline, CDR1 is GTSNPN and CDR2 SVGIG (reference sequence). CDR3 coding DNA: TGTGCCTGGAGTCAGAATTTGAATCAGCCCCAGCATTTT. Protein product: CAWSQNLNQPQHF.

V usage is TRBV11-2 and J usage is TRBJ2-6; 8 bases are a match to TRBD1. Germline CDR1 reads SGHAT; CDR2 reads FQNNGV. V lost 5 bases, J lost 0 bases, and 6 bases stayed unmatched. The CDR3 totals 17 residues. The CDR3 reads CASSPGGSGSGANVLTF. DNA of the CDR3: TGTGCCAGCAGCCCAGGGGGCTCCGGCTCTGGGGCCAACGTCCTGACTTTC.

The V and J genes are TRBV9 and TRBJ2-1, with D maybe TRBD2 (5 bases). The CDR3 sequence is 14 residues long. CDR1 SGDLS and CDR2 YYNGEE come from the germline V gene. Trimming removed 0 bases at V and 4 bases at J, with 8 bases between. The DNA of the CDR3 is TGTGCCAGCAGCGTAGGCTCGGGATACAATGAGCAGTTCTTC. Protein: CASSVGSGYNEQFF.

The J gene is TRBJ1-1, the V gene TRBV5-1; TRBD1 aligns across 9 bases. Germline-derived CDR1 and CDR2 are SGHRS and YFSETQ. V lost 1 base, J lost 5 bases, and 3 bases stayed unmatched. CDR3 length equals 14 residues. CDR3 in amino acids: CASSLTGGDTEAFF. The DNA of the CDR3 is TGCGCCAGCAGCTTGACAGGGGGCGATACTGAAGCTTTCTTT.

The J gene is TRBJ2-5, the V gene TRBV6-2 or TRBV6-3, with 10 nucleotides matching TRBD1. The CDR3 totals 17 residues. Germline V gene lookup returns CDR1 MNHEY and CDR2 SVGEGT. The V and J ends lost 4 bases and 3 bases, in that order; junction bases with no gene match: 11. This CDR3 reads CASSSLTPGQGKETQYF. The CDR3 nucleotides read TGTGCCAGCAGTTCCCTCACCCCGGGACAGGGGAAAGAGACCCAGTACTTC.

V usage is TRBV5-5 and J usage is TRBJ1-1; D is perhaps TRBD1 (5 bases). This CDR3 has 15 amino acids. The germline V gene encodes CDR1 SGHKS and CDR2 YYEKEE (reference sequence). Trimming took 0 bases from V and 5 from J, leaving 14 bases between them. For the CDR3, the DNA is TGTGCCAGCAGCTTGGCGGGACTTCGGATGACTGAAGCTTTCTTT. Its protein is CASSLAGLRMTEAFF.

The chain has TRBV19 and TRBJ1-1; unclear D gene. This CDR3 comprises 13 residues. Trimming removed 4 bases from V and 3 bases from J, with 9 bases in between. Germline loops: CDR1 LNHDA, CDR2 SQIVND (reference sequence). The DNA for the CDR3 is TGTGCCAGTAGTAGGTTTGCGGACACTGAAGCTTTCTTT. Protein: CASSRFADTEAFF.

The chain recombines TRBV4-1 with TRBJ2-6, with D possibly matching TRBD1 (7 bases). This CDR3 has 19 residues. The germline V gene encodes CDR1 MGHRA and CDR2 YSYEKL. The germline V and J ends were trimmed by 3 bases and 1 base, with 19 bases remaining between them. This CDR3 reads CASSHPGGLRRSGANVLTF. The CDR3 DNA reads as TGCGCCAGCAGCCATCCAGGGGGACTCCGGAGGTCTGGGGCCAACGTCCTGACTTTC.

V gene TRBV10-3 combines with J gene TRBJ2-3, with TRBD2 matching 9 bases. The V gene's germline CDR1 is ENHRY and CDR2 SYGVKD. Unmatched junction bases numbered 4, after V lost 5 bases and J lost 4 bases. This CDR3 has 14 amino acids. The CDR3 DNA reads as TGTGCCATCAGTCAGCGGGGGGACGCAGATACGCAGTATTTT. Its protein product is CAISQRGDADTQYF.

This sequence joins TRBV15 and TRBJ1-6; weak D call: TRBD1 (6 bases). The CDR3 consists of 14 residues. V lost 1 base, J lost 9 bases, and 10 bases lay in between. CDR1 is LNHNV, CDR2 YYDKDF, per germline (reference sequence). The CDR3 loop reads CATSRVQGSSPLHF. As DNA, the CDR3 is TGTGCCACCAGCAGAGTCCAGGGGAGTTCACCCCTCCACTTT.

V is TRBV25-1 and J is TRBJ2-6; D is perhaps TRBD2 (5 bases). Trimming took 1 base from V and 4 from J, leaving 14 bases between them. The CDR3 covers 17 residues. The V gene's germline CDR1 is MGHDK and CDR2 SYGVNS. Written as DNA, the CDR3 is TGTGCCAGCAGTGAATTGGGGAGAACGGCCGGGGCCAACGTCCTGACTTTC. Encoded protein: CASSELGRTAGANVLTF.

V usage is TRBV3-1 (or the pseudogene TRBV3-2) and J usage is TRBJ2-3; 9 bases align to TRBD2. Trimming removed 4 bases from V and 0 bases from J; junction bases left unmatched: 5. Germline V lookup: CDR1 LGHDT, CDR2 YNNKEL (reference sequence). The CDR3 is made up of 16 amino acids. DNA for the CDR3: TGTGCCAGCAGCCCCAGACTAGCGGCTAGCACAGATACGCAGTATTTT. This translates into CASSPRLAASTDTQYF.

This clone has just one count. The chain links TRBV7-3 to TRBJ2-3; TRBD2 might be the D (6 bases). The CDR3 contains 16 residues. CDR1 is SGHTA, CDR2 FQGTGA, per germline. V was trimmed by 2 bases and J by 2 bases, leaving 14 bases between them. Here the CDR3 DNA reads TGTGCCAGCAGCTTAGGGCTAGCGCGACACACAGATACGCAGTATTTT. It yields the protein CASSLGLARHTDTQYF.

The chain recombines TRBV27 with TRBJ2-1; 7 positions match TRBD1. The trim removed 6 bases at V and 1 base at J, leaving 6 bases unmatched. The germline V gene encodes CDR1 MNHEY and CDR2 SMNVEV (reference sequence). The CDR3 contains 15 residues. CDR3 region: CASRKTGESYNEQFF. The CDR3 nucleotides read TGTGCCAGCAGAAAAACAGGGGAGTCCTACAATGAGCAGTTCTTC.

V gene TRBV10-3 combines with J gene TRBJ1-1, with a tentative D call TRBD1 (5 bases). The V end lost 2 bases, the J end lost 5 bases, and 15 bases lay between the germline ends. The CDR3 is 15 amino acids. Germline CDR1 is ENHRY and CDR2 is SYGVKD. The CDR3 protein is CAISEGEGVRTEAFF. CDR3 nucleotide sequence: TGTGCCATCAGTGAGGGGGAAGGGGTGCGAACTGAAGCTTTCTTT.

The CDR3 DNA reads as TGTGCCAGTCTAAACCCCGGGACTGCGAATGAGCAGTTCTTC. This gives the protein CASLNPGTANEQFF. The V call is TRBV27, the J call TRBJ2-1; possibly TRBD2 for D (6 bases). CDR1 is MNHEY, CDR2 SMNVEV, per germline (reference sequence). The CDR3 is 14 residues long. V lost 9 bases and J 7 bases, leaving 19 bases between the germline ends.